This T cell receptor (beta chain) was retrieved from a study of shared clonotypes between healthy human individuals. Germline V CDR1 and CDR2: SNHLY, FYNNEI. The CDR3 contains 15 residues. V was shortened by 1 base and J by 6 bases, with 12 bases between the two germline ends. Libraries were prepared by immunoSEQ multiplex PCR; TCRdb keeps only in-frame clonotypes and omits some of them. Among 1.5 million to 2.5 million clones listed, about 94% were seen once. In the naive CD8 group, cells lacked CD45RO and were positively selected for CCR7, so terminally differentiated effector memory CD45RA+ cells were left out. Donors comprised healthy HIV-negative adults lacking recent acute infections or vaccinations.

This sequence joins TRBV2 and TRBJ2-2, with a tentative D call TRBD1 (7 bases). This clonotype was obtained from a man between 18 and 35 years old in good health. Specimen: naive CD8+ T cells sorted from blood. CDR3 DNA: TGTGCCAGCAGTGAAGGCCCCAGGGGGGCCGGGGAGCTGTTTTTT. It specifies CASSEGPRGAGELFF.